This TCR beta chain was found in a study of T-cell memory formation after mild COVID-19 (dated by TCRdb to 2020 to 2023). In terms of the full investigation: Most TCR sequence clusters were specific to one of the two donors. Longitudinal TCRalpha and TCRbeta repertoire sequencing tracked T-cell clones expanding and contracting after mild COVID-19 in a couple of donors. Two young, previously healthy adult volunteers, one female and one male, were included in the cohort.

CDR1 and CDR2 (SGHRS, YFSETQ) derive from the germline V gene. The CDR3 sequence holds 16 residues, the cysteine and phenylalanine included. Only CDR3 DNA remains: 48 bases, in frame from the first base. Trimming accounts for 0 bases at V and 5 bases at J, while the number of junction bases matched to no gene is 5. The sequencer was an Illumina NovaSeq 6000. cDNA libraries for TCRalpha and TCRbeta were prepared by 5'RACE using constant-segment primers, with sample barcodes and unique molecular identifiers added. RNA was extracted from every sample with Trizol reagent. The libraries were amplified in two PCR steps, and the second step added a second sample barcode and Illumina TruSeq adapters. The libraries were sequenced on an Illumina NovaSeq using 2 x 150 bp paired-end reads. Processing in the source paper ran as follows. Reads were demultiplexed and collapsed into UMI-guided consensus sequences with migec v1.2.7. Using mixcr v2.1.11, the UMI consensuses were aligned to TRA and TRB V and J templates and assembled into clonotypes. A clonotype was counted as expanded or contracted only when both edgeR and NoisET called the clonotype significant, with the noise models trained on biological replicates. edgeR calls used a false discovery rate-adjusted p below 0.01 and a log2 fold-change threshold of 1. As an exploratory analysis of dynamics, max-normalized trajectories of the 1000 most abundant clonotypes were examined with PCA combined with hierarchical clustering. Each responding clone was given a CD4 or CD8 phenotype based on the CD4+ and CD8+ repertoires, which had been sequenced separately. TCRdb handled the public reads itself, with Q25 trimming in fastp and clone calling in MiXCR, and kept productive beta chains. Every distinct CDR3 protein forms one entry, paired with its most common genes and DNA. The V and J calls shown here were made by TCRdb, not taken from the authors' results. Here the sample has 110,000 or so distinct CDR3 sequences; 22% occur a single time. The ten largest account for about 42% of the sample.

Ficoll-Paque density gradient centrifugation was the method used to isolate PBMCs. The investigation overall reported the following: SARS-CoV-2 specificity of the second-wave clones peaking on day 37 was not confirmed. Contracting CD4+ clones turned up mainly in the CM and EM memory subsets, whereas EMRA was where CD8+ clones were enriched. Clones contracting from day 15 to 85 had balanced CD4/CD8 phenotypes, while a second wave expanding from day 15 to 37 was biased towards CD4+. Some responding clones were found in pre-infection memory, which suggests that pre-existing cross-reactive memory T cells took part in the SARS-CoV-2 response. Only two mild cases were covered in the study, and larger cohorts including severe cases with pre-infection samples were considered necessary.

Regarding this clonotype: It lacks a known antigen. Per-base qualities were not stored, and no clone one base away is much larger.

The V gene is TRBV5-1 and the J gene is TRBJ2-5, with 12 junctional bases fitting TRBD2. The sample consisted of PBMCs or a T cell subset sorted from them (not recorded which). This sequence originates from a young man who had mild COVID-19 (a few samples of this study predate the infection). The sample titles of this study are shuffled in the database, so cell type and time point are left out; the donor was told from shared clones. CDR3 protein: CASSLDLAGGLETQYF. The base sequence is TGCGCCAGCAGCTTGGACCTAGCGGGGGGGCTTGAGACCCAGTACTTC.